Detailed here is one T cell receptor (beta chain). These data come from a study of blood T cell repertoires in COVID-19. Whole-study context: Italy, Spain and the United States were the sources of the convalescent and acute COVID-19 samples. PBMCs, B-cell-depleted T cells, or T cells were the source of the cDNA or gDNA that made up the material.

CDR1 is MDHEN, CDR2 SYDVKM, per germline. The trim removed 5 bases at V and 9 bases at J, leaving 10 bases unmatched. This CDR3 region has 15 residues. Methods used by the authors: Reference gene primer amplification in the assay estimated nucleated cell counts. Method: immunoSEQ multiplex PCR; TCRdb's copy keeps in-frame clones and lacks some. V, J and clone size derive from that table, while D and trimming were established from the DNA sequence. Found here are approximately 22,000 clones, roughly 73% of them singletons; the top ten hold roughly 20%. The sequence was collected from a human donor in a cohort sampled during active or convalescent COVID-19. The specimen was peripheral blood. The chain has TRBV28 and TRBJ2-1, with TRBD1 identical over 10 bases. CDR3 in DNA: TGTGCCAGCAGTCCGAGGACCCGGGACAGGGGTGAGCAGTTCTTC. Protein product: CASSPRTRDRGEQFF.